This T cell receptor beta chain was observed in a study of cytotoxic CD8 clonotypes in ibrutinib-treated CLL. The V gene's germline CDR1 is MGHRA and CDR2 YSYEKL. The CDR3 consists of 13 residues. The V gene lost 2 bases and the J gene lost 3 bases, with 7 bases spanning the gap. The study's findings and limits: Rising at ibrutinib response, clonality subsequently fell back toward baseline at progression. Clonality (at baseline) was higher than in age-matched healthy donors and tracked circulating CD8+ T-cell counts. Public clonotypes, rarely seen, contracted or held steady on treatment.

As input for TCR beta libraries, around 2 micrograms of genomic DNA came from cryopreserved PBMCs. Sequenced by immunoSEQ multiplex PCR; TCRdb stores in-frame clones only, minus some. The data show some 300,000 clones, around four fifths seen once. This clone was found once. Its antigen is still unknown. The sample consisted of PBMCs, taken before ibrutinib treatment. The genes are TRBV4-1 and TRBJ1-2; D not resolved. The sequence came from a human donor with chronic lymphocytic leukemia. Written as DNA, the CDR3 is TGCGCCAGCAGCCAACCAGGCGACTATGGCTACACCTTC. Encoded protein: CASSQPGDYGYTF.